This TCR beta chain was identified in a study of CD8 T cells in ankylosing spondylitis. TCRdb ran MiXCR on the 5' RACE reads and lists one entry per CDR3 protein. Of about 360,000 distinct CDR3 sequences listed, around 20% are singletons. With regard to this clonotype: What it binds is not known.

Notes on the study in general: A motif of 7 or 8 highly homologous TCR beta variants was seen as apparently characteristic of ankylosing spondylitis blood. Disease-linked clones proved CD8+ and comparatively uncommon in peripheral blood. Disease-linked clones reportedly showed significant enrichment in matched ankylosing spondylitis synovial fluid. Both synovial fluid and blood in reactive arthritis had previously been reported to carry some motif variants.

The sample consisted of blood, either unsorted or a sorted T cell fraction (not recorded which). The origin of this receptor is a male donor with ankylosing spondylitis or in good health (not recorded which).

CDR3 coding DNA: TGTGCCAGCAGTTATGCCGCGGGGAGCTTCTACGAGCAGTACTTC. Its protein is CASSYAAGSFYEQYF. The V call is TRBV6-5, the J call TRBJ2-7, with D possibly TRBD2 on 6 matching bases. The V gene lost 3 bases and the J gene lost 3 bases, with 15 bases spanning the gap. The germline V gene encodes CDR1 MNHEY and CDR2 SVGAGI. The CDR3 is 15 residues long.